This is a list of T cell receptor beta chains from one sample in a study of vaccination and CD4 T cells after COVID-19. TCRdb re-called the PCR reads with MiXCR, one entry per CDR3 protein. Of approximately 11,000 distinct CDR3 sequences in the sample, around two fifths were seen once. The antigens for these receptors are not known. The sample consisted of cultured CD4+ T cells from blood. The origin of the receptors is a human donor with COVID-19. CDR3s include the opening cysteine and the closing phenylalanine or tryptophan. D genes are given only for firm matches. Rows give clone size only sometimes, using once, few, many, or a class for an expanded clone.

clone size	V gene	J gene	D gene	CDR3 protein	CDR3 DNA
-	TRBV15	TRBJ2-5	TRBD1	CATSTRDREETQYF	TGTGCCACCAGCACCCGGGACAGGGAAGAGACCCAGTACTTC
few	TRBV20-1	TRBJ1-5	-	CSATRQLRSNQPQHF	TGCAGTGCTACCAGACAGTTGCGGAGCAATCAGCCCCAGCATTTT
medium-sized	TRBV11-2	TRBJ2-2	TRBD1	CASSLRDRANTGELFF	TGTGCCAGCAGCCTCCGGGACAGAGCAAACACCGGGGAGCTGTTTTTT
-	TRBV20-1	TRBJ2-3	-	CSAPHAGQSTDTQYF	TGCAGTGCCCCGCATGCGGGACAAAGCACAGATACGCAGTATTTT
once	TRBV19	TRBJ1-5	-	CTSGPQGLAQPQHF	TGTACCAGTGGACCTCAGGGTTTAGCCCAGCCCCAGCATTTT
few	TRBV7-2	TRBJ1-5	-	CASSLETNQPQHF	TGTGCCAGCAGCTTAGAAACAAATCAGCCCCAGCATTTT
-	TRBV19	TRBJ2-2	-	CASSIGTVGELFF	TGTGCCAGTAGTATAGGGACGGTCGGGGAGCTGTTTTTT
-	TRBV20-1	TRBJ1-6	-	CSARAGRSSSYNSPLHF	TGCAGTGCTAGAGCGGGACGGAGTAGCTCCTATAATTCACCCCTCCACTTT
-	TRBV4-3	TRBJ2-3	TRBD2	CASSQSISGGGYTDTQYF	TGCGCCAGCAGCCAATCGATATCGGGAGGGGGGTACACAGATACGCAGTATTTT
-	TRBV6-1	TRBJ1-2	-	CASSDTQGYGYTF	TGTGCCAGCAGTGACACGCAGGGGTATGGCTACACCTTC
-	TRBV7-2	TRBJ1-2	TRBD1	CASSFRTGGVLSGYTF	TGTGCCAGCAGCTTCCGGACAGGGGGCGTCTTAAGTGGCTACACCTTC
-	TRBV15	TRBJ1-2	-	CATSSTDTFYGYTF	TGTGCCACCAGCAGTACAGACACCTTCTATGGCTACACCTTC
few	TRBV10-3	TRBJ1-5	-	CAISAGHRIEPQHF	TGTGCCATCAGCGCGGGACACCGAATCGAGCCCCAGCATTTT
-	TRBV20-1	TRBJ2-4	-	CSANGQPVAKNIQYF	TGCAGTGCCAATGGACAGCCTGTAGCCAAAAACATTCAGTACTTC
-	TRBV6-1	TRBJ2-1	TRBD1	CASSPADRNNEQFF	TGTGCCAGCAGTCCCGCGGACAGGAACAATGAGCAGTTCTTC
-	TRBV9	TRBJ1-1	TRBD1	CASSSRTGIRFTEAFF	TGTGCCAGCAGCAGTCGGACAGGGATACGGTTCACTGAAGCTTTCTTT
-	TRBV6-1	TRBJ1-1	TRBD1	CASNINRGDTEAFF	TGTGCCAGCAACATCAACAGGGGAGACACTGAAGCTTTCTTT
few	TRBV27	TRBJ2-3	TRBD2	CASRGLAGGITDTQYF	TGTGCCAGCCGCGGACTAGCGGGGGGGATCACAGATACGCAGTATTTT
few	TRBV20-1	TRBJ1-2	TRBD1	CSASNDRTGGYGYTF	TGCAGTGCTAGTAACGACCGGACAGGGGGCTATGGCTACACCTTC
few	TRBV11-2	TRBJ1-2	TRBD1	CASSLRGQGASYGYTF	TGTGCCAGCAGCCTTAGGGGACAGGGAGCGAGCTATGGCTACACCTTC
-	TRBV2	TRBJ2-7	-	CASSEGHIYEQYF	TGTGCCAGCAGTGAGGGACACATCTACGAGCAGTACTTC
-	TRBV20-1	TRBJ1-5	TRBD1	CSARDSARGGNQPQHF	TGCAGTGCTAGAGATTCGGCCAGGGGGGGCAATCAGCCCCAGCATTTT
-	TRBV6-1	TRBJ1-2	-	CASSEGRSVNYGYTF	TGTGCCAGCAGTGAAGGCAGGAGTGTAAACTATGGCTACACCTTC
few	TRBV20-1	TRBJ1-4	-	CSAIHRDGNEKLFF	TGCAGTGCTATCCACCGGGACGGAAATGAAAAACTGTTTTTT
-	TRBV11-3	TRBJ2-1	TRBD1	CASSLDGTGINEQFF	TGTGCCAGCAGCTTAGACGGGACAGGTATCAATGAGCAGTTCTTC
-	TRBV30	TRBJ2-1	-	CAWRGTPSYNEQFF	TGTGCCTGGCGTGGGACCCCATCCTACAATGAGCAGTTCTTC
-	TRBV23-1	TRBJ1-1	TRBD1	CASLPLDRVNVGSAEAFF	TGCGCCAGCCTCCCGCTAGACAGGGTAAATGTGGGTTCGGCTGAAGCTTTCTTT
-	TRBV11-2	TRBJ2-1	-	CASSLYGESSYNEQFF	TGTGCCAGCAGCTTATATGGCGAGAGCTCCTACAATGAGCAGTTCTTC
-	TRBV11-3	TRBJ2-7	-	CASSLAHRDTGDYEQYF	TGTGCCAGCAGCTTAGCCCACCGGGACACGGGAGACTACGAGCAGTACTTC
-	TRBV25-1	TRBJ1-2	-	CASSAGINYGYTF	TGTGCCAGCAGTGCGGGGATTAACTATGGCTACACCTTC
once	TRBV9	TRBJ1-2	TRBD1	CASSAGQGTYGYTF	TGTGCCAGCAGCGCGGGACAGGGAACCTATGGCTACACCTTC
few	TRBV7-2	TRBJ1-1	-	CASSLDVTEAFF	TGTGCCAGCAGCTTAGATGTCACTGAAGCTTTCTTT
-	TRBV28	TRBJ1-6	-	CASSPSEVSPLHF	TGTGCCAGCAGTCCCTCTGAGGTTTCACCCCTCCACTTT
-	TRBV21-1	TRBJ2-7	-	CASSKADPYEQYF	TGTGCCAGCAGCAAAGCGGACCCCTACGAGCAGTACTTC
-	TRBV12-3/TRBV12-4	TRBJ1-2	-	CASSLGGGLVYGYTF	TGTGCCAGCAGTTTAGGGGGCGGCTTAGTCTATGGCTACACCTTC
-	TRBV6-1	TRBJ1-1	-	CASRGTRREAFF	TGTGCCAGCAGGGGGACAAGGCGCGAAGCTTTCTTT
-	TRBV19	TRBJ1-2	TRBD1	CASSLITGTGGDGYGYTF	TGTGCCAGTAGCTTGATAACCGGGACAGGGGGCGATGGCTATGGCTACACCTTC
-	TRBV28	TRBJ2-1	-	CASSFRPSEQFF	TGTGCCAGCAGTTTTAGGCCGAGTGAGCAGTTCTTC
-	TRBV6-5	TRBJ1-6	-	CASSSLDRSPLHF	TGTGCCAGCAGTTCATTGGACCGATCACCCCTCCACTTT
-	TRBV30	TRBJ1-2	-	CAWRVAGTHGYTF	TGTGCCTGGCGTGTCGCAGGGACCCATGGCTACACCTTC
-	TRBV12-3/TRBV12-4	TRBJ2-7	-	CASSLQGYEQYF	TGTGCCAGCAGTTTACAGGGCTACGAGCAGTACTTC
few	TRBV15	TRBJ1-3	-	CATSRAGGLGNTIYF	TGTGCCACCAGCAGAGCTGGGGGGCTAGGAAACACCATATATTTT
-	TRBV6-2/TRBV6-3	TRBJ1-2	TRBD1	CASRTGSGLNYGYTF	TGTGCCAGCAGGACAGGGAGCGGACTTAACTATGGCTACACCTTC
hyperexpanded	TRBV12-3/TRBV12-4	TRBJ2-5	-	CASSFLTETQYF	TGTGCCAGCAGTTTTTTGACCGAGACCCAGTACTTC
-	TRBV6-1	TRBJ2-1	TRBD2	CASRRLAGGLNEQFF	TGTGCCAGCAGAAGACTAGCGGGGGGGCTCAATGAGCAGTTCTTC
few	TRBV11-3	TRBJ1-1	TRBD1	CASSSAPNRGPEAFF	TGTGCCAGCAGCTCCGCACCCAACAGGGGACCTGAAGCTTTCTTT
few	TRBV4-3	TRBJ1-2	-	CASSSQVGPHYGYTF	TGCGCCAGCAGCTCTCAGGTGGGGCCCCACTATGGCTACACCTTC
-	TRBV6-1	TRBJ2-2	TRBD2	CASSLGLAGAYTGELFF	TGTGCCAGCAGCTTAGGACTAGCGGGGGCCTACACCGGGGAGCTGTTTTTT
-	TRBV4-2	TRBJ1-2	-	CASSRATEGYTF	TGTGCCAGCAGCCGAGCTACAGAGGGCTACACCTTC
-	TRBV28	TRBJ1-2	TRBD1	CASSSGGRSYTF	TGTGCCAGCAGTTCAGGGGGCAGGAGCTACACCTTC
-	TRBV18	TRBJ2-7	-	CASSPNGDYEQYF	TGTGCCAGCTCACCAAACGGGGACTACGAGCAGTACTTC
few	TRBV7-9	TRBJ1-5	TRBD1	CASSLAGQGDSNQPQHF	TGTGCCAGCAGCTTAGCAGGACAGGGGGATAGCAATCAGCCCCAGCATTTT
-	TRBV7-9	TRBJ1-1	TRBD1	CASSLWDRGRAFF	TGTGCCAGCAGCTTGTGGGACAGGGGACGCGCTTTCTTT